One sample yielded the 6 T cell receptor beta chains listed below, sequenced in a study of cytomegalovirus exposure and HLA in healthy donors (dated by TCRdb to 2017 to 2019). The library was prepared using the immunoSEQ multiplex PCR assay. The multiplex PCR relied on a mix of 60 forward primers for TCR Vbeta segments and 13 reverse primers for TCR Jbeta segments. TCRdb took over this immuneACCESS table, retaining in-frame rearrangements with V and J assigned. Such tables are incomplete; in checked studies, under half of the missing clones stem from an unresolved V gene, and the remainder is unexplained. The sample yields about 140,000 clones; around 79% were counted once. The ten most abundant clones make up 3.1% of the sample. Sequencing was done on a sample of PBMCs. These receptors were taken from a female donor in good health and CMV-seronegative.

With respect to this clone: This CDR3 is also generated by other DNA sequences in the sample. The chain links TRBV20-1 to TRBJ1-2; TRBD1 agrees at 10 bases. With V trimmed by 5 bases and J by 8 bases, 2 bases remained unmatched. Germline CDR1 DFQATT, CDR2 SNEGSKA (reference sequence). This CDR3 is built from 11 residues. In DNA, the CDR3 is TGCAGTGCTGACAGGGGGCGAGGCTACACCTTC. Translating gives CSADRGRGYTF.

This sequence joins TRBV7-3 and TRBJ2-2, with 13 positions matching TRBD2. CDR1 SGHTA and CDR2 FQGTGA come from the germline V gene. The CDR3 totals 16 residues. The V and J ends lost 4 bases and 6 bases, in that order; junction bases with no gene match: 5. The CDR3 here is CASSSGLAGRSGELFF. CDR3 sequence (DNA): TGTGCCAGCAGCTCGGGACTAGCGGGGCGTTCCGGGGAGCTGTTTTTT. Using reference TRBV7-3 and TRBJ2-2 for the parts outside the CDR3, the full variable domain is GAGVSQTPSNKVTEKGKYVELRCDPISGHTALYWYRQSLGQGPEFLIYFQGTGAADDSGLPNDRFFAVRPEGSVSTLKIQRTERGDSAVYLCASSSGLAGRSGELFFGEGSRLTVL.

The CDR3 reads CASSTLPGTEAFF. The CDR3 coding sequence is TGTGCCAGCAGCACCCTTCCGGGGACTGAAGCTTTCTTT. V gene TRBV7-2 combines with J gene TRBJ1-1; D uncertain. CDR1 and CDR2 from the germline V gene are SGHTA and FQGNSA. Trimming stripped 5 bases from V and 5 bases from J, with 12 bases between. The CDR3 totals 13 residues.

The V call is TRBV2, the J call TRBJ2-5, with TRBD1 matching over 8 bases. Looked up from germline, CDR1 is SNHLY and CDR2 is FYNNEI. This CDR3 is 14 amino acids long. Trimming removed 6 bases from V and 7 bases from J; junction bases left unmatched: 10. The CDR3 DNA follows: TGTGCCAGCAGCCAGGGACAGGCCCGGGGGACCCAGTACTTC. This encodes CASSQGQARGTQYF.

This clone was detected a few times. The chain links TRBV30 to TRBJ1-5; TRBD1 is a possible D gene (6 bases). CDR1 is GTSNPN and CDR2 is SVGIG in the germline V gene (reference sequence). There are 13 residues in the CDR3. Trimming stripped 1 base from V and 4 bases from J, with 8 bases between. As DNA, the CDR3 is TGTGCCTGGAGTGGACAGGAAAATCAGCCCCAGCATTTT. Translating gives CAWSGQENQPQHF.

The CDR3, as DNA: TGCAGCGGAGGGTCCTTGTCAGATACGCAGTATTTT. Translating it yields CSGGSLSDTQYF. The V gene is TRBV29-1, the J gene TRBJ2-3; tentatively, D is TRBD2 (5 bases). The CDR3 covers 12 residues. V was cut by 7 bases and J by 4 bases, with 12 bases left in between. Germline V gene data show CDR1 as SQVTM and CDR2 as ANQGSEA.